This TCR beta chain was recovered during a study of T cells in Graves' hyperthyroidism and ophthalmopathy. V dropped 3 bases and J dropped 12 bases, with 12 bases sitting between them. Germline CDR1 reads DFQATT; CDR2 reads SNEGSKA (reference sequence). CDR3 size: 10 residues. Amplified TCR beta CDR3 regions came from RNA transcripts. HTBI primers were the set used in a first-round RT-PCR of the TCR CDR3. MiXCR, applied by TCRdb to the multiplex PCR reads, yields one record per CDR3 protein. The sample yields fewer than 550,000 distinct CDR3 sequences, around 24% seen once. This clonotype was picked up many times.

Material: blood. The chain uses TRBV20-1 and TRBJ2-7, with no clear D. The receptor was isolated from a woman aged 25 to 39 with Graves' ophthalmopathy. CDR3 bases: TGCAGTGCTAGGTCTTTAGTGGGGTACTTC. Translating gives CSARSLVGYF.